This TCR beta chain emerged from a study of chemoradiotherapy in HPV16-positive cancers. Study-wide context: Candidate HPV-specific clones and shared TCR motifs came from two HPV16-positive patients.

This table comes from immunoSEQ multiplex PCR, and its TCRdb copy is limited to in-frame clones, with some not included. Of fewer than 2,000 clones in the sample, roughly 85% were seen once. A remark on this clone: The target antigen is unknown.

The CDR3 covers 15 residues. The ends were cut back, 4 bases at V and 4 bases at J, with 18 bases in the middle. Per the germline V gene, CDR1 is SGHKS and CDR2 is YYEKEE (reference sequence). Study-wide findings and caveats: Candidate HPV-specific clones and E7-related TCR motifs grew in tumor during treatment. For HPV16-positive patients, expanding HPV-responsive T cells associated with longer recurrence-free survival.

The TCR was taken from a human donor with HPV-associated anogenital cancer. The material was tumor tissue, obtained from a patient who underwent chemoradiotherapy. The chain has TRBV5-5 and TRBJ2-7; no firm D call. CDR3 in DNA: TGTGCCAGCAGCCTCCATCGTACGATGAGGTACGAGCAGTACTTC. This sequence encodes CASSLHRTMRYEQYF.